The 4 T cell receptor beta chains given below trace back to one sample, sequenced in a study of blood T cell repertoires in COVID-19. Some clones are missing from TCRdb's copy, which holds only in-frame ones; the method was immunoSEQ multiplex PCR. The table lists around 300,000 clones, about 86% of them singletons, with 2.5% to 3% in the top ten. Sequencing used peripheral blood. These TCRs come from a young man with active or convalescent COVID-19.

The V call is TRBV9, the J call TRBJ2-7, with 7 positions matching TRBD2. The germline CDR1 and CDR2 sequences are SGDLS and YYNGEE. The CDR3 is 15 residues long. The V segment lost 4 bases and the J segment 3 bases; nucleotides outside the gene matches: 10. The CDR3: CASSLSGTNFYEQYF. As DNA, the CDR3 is TGTGCCAGCAGCCTCAGTGGGACTAACTTCTACGAGCAGTACTTC.

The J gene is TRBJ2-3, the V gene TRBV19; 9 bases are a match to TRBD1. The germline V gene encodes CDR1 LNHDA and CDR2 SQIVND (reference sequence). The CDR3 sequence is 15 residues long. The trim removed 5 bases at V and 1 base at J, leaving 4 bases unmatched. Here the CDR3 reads CASSQQGAGTDTQYF. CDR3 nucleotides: TGTGCCAGTAGTCAACAGGGGGCCGGCACAGATACGCAGTATTTT.

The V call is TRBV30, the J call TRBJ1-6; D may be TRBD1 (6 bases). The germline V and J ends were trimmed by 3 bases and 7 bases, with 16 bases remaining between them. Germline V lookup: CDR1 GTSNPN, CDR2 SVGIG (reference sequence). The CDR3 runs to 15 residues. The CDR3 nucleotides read TGTGCCTGGAGAGCGACAGGACGAGCGAATTCACCCCTCCACTTT. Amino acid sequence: CAWRATGRANSPLHF.

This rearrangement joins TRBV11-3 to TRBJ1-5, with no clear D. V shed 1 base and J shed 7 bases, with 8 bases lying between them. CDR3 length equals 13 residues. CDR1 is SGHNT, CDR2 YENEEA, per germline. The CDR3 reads CASSLGAGQPQHF. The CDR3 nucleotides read TGTGCCAGCAGCTTAGGGGCTGGCCAGCCCCAGCATTTT.